One sample yielded the 19 T cell receptor beta chains listed below, sequenced in a study of blood T cell repertoires in COVID-19. Libraries were prepared by immunoSEQ multiplex PCR; TCRdb keeps only in-frame clonotypes and omits some of them. The table lists more than 65,000 clones, roughly nine tenths of them singletons. Sequenced input: peripheral blood. The receptors come from a woman older than 75 with active or convalescent COVID-19.

V usage is TRBV6-2 or TRBV6-3 and J usage is TRBJ1-1; unclear D gene. The CDR3 spans 14 residues. V gave up 4 bases and J gave up 0 bases, with 9 bases separating them. Germline V lookup: CDR1 MNHEY, CDR2 SVGEGT. CDR3 residues: CASSFDSLNTEAFF. CDR3 nucleotide sequence: TGTGCCAGCAGTTTCGACTCGCTGAACACTGAAGCTTTCTTT.

This clone was seen only a few times. The rearrangement uses TRBV7-2 and TRBJ2-1; 9 positions agree with TRBD1. Germline trimming cut 5 bases from V and 7 bases from J; bases unmatched to any gene: 9. In germline, CDR1 is SGHTA, CDR2 FQGNSA. The CDR3 covers 15 residues. The CDR3 DNA is TGTGCCAGCAGCCTAGACAGGGGGAATTGGAATGAGCAGTTCTTC. Translation gives CASSLDRGNWNEQFF. Complete variable domain (other parts from reference TRBV7-2 and TRBJ2-1): GAGVSQSPSNKVTEKGKDVELRCDPISGHTALYWYRQSLGQGLEFLIYFQGNSAPDKSGLPSDRFSAERTGGSVSTLTIQRTQQEDSAVYLCASSLDRGNWNEQFFGPGTRLTVL.

The chain is built from TRBV19 and TRBJ1-1; TRBD1 might be the D (6 bases). The germline V and J ends were trimmed by 9 bases and 6 bases, with 23 bases remaining between them. Germline CDR1 and CDR2: LNHDA and SQIVND (reference sequence). The CDR3 runs to 15 residues. For the CDR3, the DNA is TGTGCCAGCTCAAAGCCGGGGGGGGCCGGACCTGAAGCTTTCTTT. Translated, it gives CASSKPGGAGPEAFF. The variable domain in full, completed from reference TRBV19 and TRBJ1-1, reads DGGITQSPKYLFRKEGQNVTLSCEQNLNHDAMYWYRQDPGQGLRLIYYSQIVNDFQKGDIAEGYSVSREKKESFPLTVTSAQKNPTAFYLCASSKPGGAGPEAFFGQGTRLTVV.

The chain joins TRBV5-6 to TRBJ1-5; D might be TRBD1 (5 bases). Trimming shortened V by 1 base and J by 4 bases, and 9 bases separated the two germline ends. The CDR3 extends over 14 amino acids. Germline V gives CDR1 SGHDT, CDR2 YYEEEE. CDR3 region: CASSLRSGNQPQHF. The CDR3 nucleotides read TGTGCCAGCAGCTTGAGGTCAGGGAATCAGCCCCAGCATTTT.

This clone showed up just once. The chain is built from TRBV5-1 and TRBJ2-2; TRBD1 matches at 9 bases. V was pared by 0 bases and J by 6 bases, with 3 bases of the junction left unmatched. The germline CDR1 and CDR2 sequences are SGHRS and YFSETQ. The CDR3 extends over 15 amino acids. CDR3 sequence (DNA): TGCGCCAGCAGCTTGGAACAGGGGGCGGCCGGGGAGCTGTTTTTT. Protein sequence: CASSLEQGAAGELFF. Full variable domain (missing parts from reference TRBV5-1 and TRBJ2-2): KAGVTQTPRYLIKTRGQQVTLSCSPISGHRSVSWYQQTPGQGLQFLFEYFSETQRNKGNFPGRFSGRQFSNSRSEMNVSTLELGDSALYLCASSLEQGAAGELFFGEGSRLTVL.

The chain is built from TRBV6-6 and TRBJ2-1, with 8 positions matching TRBD2. V gave up 3 bases and J gave up 10 bases; unmatched junction bases: 8. The length of the CDR3 is 14 residues. Germline lookup yields CDR1 MNHNY and CDR2 SVGAGI (reference sequence). The CDR3 nucleotides read TGTGCCAGCAGTTATTTCGGGGGGGCCGGGGAGCAGTTCTTC. Its protein is CASSYFGGAGEQFF.

This sequence joins TRBV2 and TRBJ1-6, with D possibly being TRBD1 (6 bases). The CDR3 totals 15 residues. Per germline, CDR1 SNHLY and CDR2 FYNNEI. Trimming pared 4 bases from V and 9 bases from J, leaving 16 bases between. The CDR3 DNA is TGTGCCAGCAGTGGTCTACAGGGCCTGGGTTCACCCCTCCACTTT. As protein: CASSGLQGLGSPLHF.

This chain joins TRBV21-1 and TRBJ1-3; whether TRBD1, the table's D call, matches the DNA was not checked. TRBV21-1 has pseudogene status. There are 21 residues in the CDR3. The CDR3 region has the DNA TGTGCCAGCAGCAATCCGAACACCGGGACAGGGGCTGAAGCGGCTGGAAACACCATATATTTT. It translates to CASSNPNTGTGAEAAGNTIYF.

In DNA form, the CDR3 reads TGTGCCAGCAGCGTACTAGCGGGGGCCGACTACGAGCAGTACTTC. Amino acids: CASSVLAGADYEQYF. V gene TRBV9 combines with J gene TRBJ2-7; 10 positions match TRBD2. V shed 1 base and J 3 bases; nucleotides not matched to a gene: 4. Germline CDR1 and CDR2: SGDLS and YYNGEE. The CDR3 contains 15 residues. The whole variable domain, remainder taken from reference TRBV9 and TRBJ2-7, is DSGVTQTPKHLITATGQRVTLRCSPRSGDLSVYWYQQSLDQGLQFLIQYYNGEERAKGNILERFSAQQFPDLHSELNLSSLELGDSALYFCASSVLAGADYEQYFGPGTRLTVT.

This clone was found a few times. The genes are TRBV12-3 or TRBV12-4 and TRBJ2-7, with D possibly matching TRBD1 (6 bases). The CDR3 contains 12 residues. Deletions cut 5 bases from V and 6 bases from J, with 11 bases between. This chain's CDR3 is CASSNRALEQYF. CDR3 sequence (DNA): TGTGCCAGCAGTAACAGGGCCCTCGAGCAGTACTTC.

The chain employs TRBV6-5 and TRBJ2-6; D is ambiguous. The CDR3 totals 13 residues. Germline CDR1 is MNHEY and CDR2 is SVGAGI. With 10 bases removed from V and 0 bases from J, the gap between germline ends came to 7 bases. The CDR3 region has the DNA TGTGCCACCTCCGGCTCTGGGGCCAACGTCCTGACTTTC. Translation gives CATSGSGANVLTF.

The rearrangement joins TRBV29-1 to TRBJ1-5; D is perhaps TRBD1 (6 bases). This CDR3 is 14 amino acids long. Germline assignment: CDR1 SQVTM and CDR2 ANQGSEA. V gave up 6 bases and J gave up 7 bases, with 19 bases separating them. This chain's CDR3 is CSVGVSGTSQPQHF. The DNA for the CDR3 is TGCAGCGTGGGGGTATCCGGGACATCGCAGCCCCAGCATTTT.

The V call is TRBV30, the J call TRBJ1-6, with TRBD1 as a possible D gene (6 bases). Trimming shortened V by 0 bases and J by 7 bases, and 13 bases separated the two germline ends. In germline, CDR1 is GTSNPN, CDR2 SVGIG (reference sequence). CDR3 size: 15 residues. The CDR3 DNA is TGTGCCTGGAGTGTGGGGGGGGCAGGAAATTCACCCCTCCACTTT. Amino acid sequence: CAWSVGGAGNSPLHF.

The rearrangement uses TRBV9 and TRBJ2-5; 12 nucleotides line up with TRBD2. Unmatched junction bases numbered 7, after V lost 3 bases and J lost 1 base. Germline V CDR1 and CDR2: SGDLS, YYNGEE. CDR3 length equals 17 residues. The CDR3 loop reads CASSALAGGGFQETQYF. In nucleotides, the CDR3 is TGTGCCAGCAGCGCCCTAGCGGGAGGGGGTTTCCAAGAGACCCAGTACTTC.

The V and J genes are TRBV20-1 and TRBJ2-5; D is perhaps TRBD1 (6 bases). CDR3 size: 11 residues. The V gene lost 7 bases and the J gene lost 2 bases, with 8 bases spanning the gap. CDR1 and CDR2 from the germline V gene are DFQATT and SNEGSKA (reference sequence). Written as DNA, the CDR3 is TGCAGTGGGGGGCGTCAAGAGACCCAGTACTTC. Amino acid sequence: CSGGRQETQYF.

This clone was detected only a few times. The chain links TRBV7-8 to TRBJ2-2; 8 bases are a match to TRBD1. This CDR3 is 15 amino acids long. V lost 2 bases and J lost 5; bases outside the gene matches: 4. Germline V gives CDR1 SGHVS, CDR2 FQNEAQ. The CDR3 reads CASSLTGGQTGELFF. The CDR3 bases are TGTGCCAGCAGCTTAACAGGGGGGCAGACCGGGGAGCTGTTTTTT.

Notes on this clone: Other DNA sequences of this sample code for an identical CDR3. The rearrangement links TRBV15 to TRBJ1-4; no clear D gene. CDR3 length: 12 residues. CDR1 is LNHNV and CDR2 is YYDKDF in the germline V gene (reference sequence). Trimming pared 0 bases from V and 11 bases from J, leaving 7 bases between. In DNA form, the CDR3 reads TGTGCCACCAGCAGAGATCGCGGGAAACTGTTTTTT. This gives the protein CATSRDRGKLFF.

This chain links TRBV3-1 (or the pseudogene TRBV3-2) with TRBJ2-7; TRBD1 agrees at 8 bases. The junction had 5 bases not matched to a gene; V was cut back by 4 bases and J by 3 bases. The V gene's germline CDR1 is LGHDT and CDR2 YNNKEL (reference sequence). The CDR3 is made up of 14 amino acids. CDR3: CASSPGTGNYEQYF. DNA of the CDR3: TGTGCCAGCAGCCCCGGGACAGGAAACTACGAGCAGTACTTC.

This clone was detected only once. The chain employs TRBV9 and TRBJ1-3; D unclear. Trimming left V 3 bases short and J 1 base short, with 14 bases between. Germline CDR1 is SGDLS and CDR2 is YYNGEE. The CDR3 runs 16 residues. As DNA, the CDR3 is TGTGCCAGCAGCGGTGGACTCTCCCCGTCTGGAAACACCATATATTTT. It codes for CASSGGLSPSGNTIYF.